This TCR beta chain was captured by sequencing in a study of CD8 T cells in ankylosing spondylitis. Regarding the study as a whole: Disease-associated clonotypes exhibited CD8+ identity and were relatively infrequent in peripheral blood. The study identified a TCR beta motif of several highly homologous variants that appeared characteristic of ankylosing spondylitis blood.

This clonotype came up many times. Antigen unknown. The TCR beta libraries were generated through quantitative 5'-RACE incorporating molecular barcodes. From the 5' RACE reads, TCRdb called clonotypes with MiXCR, one entry per CDR3 protein. Counted here are some 250,000 distinct CDR3 sequences, about 9.1% occurring once; the ten biggest clones make up about 6.5%. The clonotype originates from a male donor with ankylosing spondylitis or in good health (not recorded which). Sequencing was done on a sample of blood, either unsorted or a sorted T cell fraction (not recorded which).

The CDR3 protein is CASSYSSELAGVPDNEQFF. The DNA for the CDR3 is TGTGCCAGCAGTTACTCATCAGAGCTAGCGGGAGTCCCCGACAATGAGCAGTTCTTC. The rearrangement links TRBV6-2 or TRBV6-3 to TRBJ2-1, with 10 bases fitting TRBD2. Germline V gives CDR1 MNHEY, CDR2 SVGEGT. V lost 0 bases to trimming and J lost 5 bases; unmatched junction nucleotides: 13. The CDR3 totals 19 residues.